This T cell receptor (beta chain) was identified in a study of beta chain features in type 1 diabetes. Study-level points and caveats: For Type 1 diabetes patients, all four CD4+ subsets carried TCRB CDR3s that were moderately but significantly shorter.

Expressed TCRB transcripts were sequenced because the isolated RNA had all been reverse transcribed beforehand. The table came from immunoSEQ multiplex PCR; TCRdb's copy has only in-frame clones and leaves some out. This sample yields some 190,000 clones, of which less than 10% are seen a single time; approximately 0.54% belongs to the top ten. This clone occurred a few times. The antigen remains unidentified. Researchers reported sorting CD4+ naive, central memory, regulatory and stem cell-like memory cells via CD45RO/CCR7/CD25/CD127/CD95/CD27. Germline V gene sequence: CDR1 SNHLY, CDR2 FYNNEI. V was clipped by 4 bases and J by 5 bases, with 17 bases between them. This CDR3 is 15 amino acids long.

The receptor was isolated from a man younger than 30 with type 1 diabetes. The specimen was central memory CD4+ T cells from blood. This chain joins TRBV2 and TRBJ1-2; D remains ambiguous. The DNA of the CDR3 is TGTGCCAGCAGTGTAGGTGTGGGCAGTACGTATGGCTACACCTTC. Amino acid sequence: CASSVGVGSTYGYTF.